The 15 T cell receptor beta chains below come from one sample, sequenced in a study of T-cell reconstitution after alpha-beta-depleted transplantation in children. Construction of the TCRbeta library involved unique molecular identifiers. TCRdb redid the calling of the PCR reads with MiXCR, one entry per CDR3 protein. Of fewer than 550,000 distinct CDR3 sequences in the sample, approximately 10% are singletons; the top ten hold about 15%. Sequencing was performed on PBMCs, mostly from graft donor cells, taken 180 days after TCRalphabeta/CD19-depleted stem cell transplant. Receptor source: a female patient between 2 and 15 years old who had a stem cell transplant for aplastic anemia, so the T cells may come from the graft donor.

The CDR3 region is CASSHLPRGSHTTNEKLFF. For the CDR3, the DNA is TGCGCCAGCAGCCATCTCCCTCGGGGCAGCCATACAACTAATGAAAAACTGTTTTTT. The chain couples TRBV4-3 to TRBJ1-4; a possible D gene is TRBD1 (5 bases). CDR3 length equals 19 residues. The V end lost 3 bases, the J end lost 0 bases, and 20 bases lay between the germline ends. Germline-derived CDR1 and CDR2 are LGHNA and YSLEER.

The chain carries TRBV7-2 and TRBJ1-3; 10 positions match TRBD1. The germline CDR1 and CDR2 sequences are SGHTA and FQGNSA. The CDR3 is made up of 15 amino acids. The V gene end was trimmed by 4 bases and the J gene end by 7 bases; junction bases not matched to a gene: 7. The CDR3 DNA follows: TGTGCCAGCAGCTCCGGACAGGGGGAACGGAACACCATATATTTT. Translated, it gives CASSSGQGERNTIYF.

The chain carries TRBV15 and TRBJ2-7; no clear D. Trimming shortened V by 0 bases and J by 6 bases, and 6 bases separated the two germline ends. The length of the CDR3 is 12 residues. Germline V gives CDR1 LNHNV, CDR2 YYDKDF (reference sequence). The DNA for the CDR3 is TGTGCCACCAGCAGAGATTGGGGCGAGCAGTACTTC. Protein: CATSRDWGEQYF.

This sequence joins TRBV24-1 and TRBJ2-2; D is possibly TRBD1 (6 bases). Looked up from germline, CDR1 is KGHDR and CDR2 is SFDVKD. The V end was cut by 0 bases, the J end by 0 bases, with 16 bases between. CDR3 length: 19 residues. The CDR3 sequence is CATSDLQMGAPANTGELFF. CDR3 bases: TGTGCCACCAGTGATTTGCAAATGGGGGCCCCCGCGAACACCGGGGAGCTGTTTTTT.

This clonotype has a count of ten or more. CDR3 DNA: TGTGCCAGCAGTTTAGCGGGAGTGATGGATGAGCAGTTCTTC. It codes for CASSLAGVMDEQFF. This chain uses TRBV12-3 or TRBV12-4 with TRBJ2-1, with a weak D call TRBD2 (5 bases). CDR3 size: 14 residues. Trimming took off 0 bases at V and 8 bases at J, with 11 bases between the two ends.

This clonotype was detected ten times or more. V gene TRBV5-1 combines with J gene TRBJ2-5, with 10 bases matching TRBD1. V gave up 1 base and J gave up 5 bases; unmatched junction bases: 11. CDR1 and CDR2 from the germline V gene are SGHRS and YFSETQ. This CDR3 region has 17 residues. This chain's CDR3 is CASSLIPSGQGRETQYF. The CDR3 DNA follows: TGCGCCAGCAGCTTGATTCCGTCGGGACAGGGGAGGGAGACCCAGTACTTC. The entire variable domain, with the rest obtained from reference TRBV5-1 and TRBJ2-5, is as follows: KAGVTQTPRYLIKTRGQQVTLSCSPISGHRSVSWYQQTPGQGLQFLFEYFSETQRNKGNFPGRFSGRQFSNSRSEMNVSTLELGDSALYLCASSLIPSGQGRETQYFGPGTRLLVL.

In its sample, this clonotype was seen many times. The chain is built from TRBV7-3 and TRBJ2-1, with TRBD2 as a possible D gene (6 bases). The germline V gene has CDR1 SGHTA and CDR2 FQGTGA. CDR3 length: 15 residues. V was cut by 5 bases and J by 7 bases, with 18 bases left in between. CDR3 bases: TGTGCCAGCAGCCCGGTGTCGGGAGTCGGTAATGAGCAGTTCTTC. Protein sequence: CASSPVSGVGNEQFF. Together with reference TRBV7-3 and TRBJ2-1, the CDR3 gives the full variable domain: GAGVSQTPSNKVTEKGKYVELRCDPISGHTALYWYRQSLGQGPEFLIYFQGTGAADDSGLPNDRFFAVRPEGSVSTLKIQRTERGDSAVYLCASSPVSGVGNEQFFGPGTRLTVL.

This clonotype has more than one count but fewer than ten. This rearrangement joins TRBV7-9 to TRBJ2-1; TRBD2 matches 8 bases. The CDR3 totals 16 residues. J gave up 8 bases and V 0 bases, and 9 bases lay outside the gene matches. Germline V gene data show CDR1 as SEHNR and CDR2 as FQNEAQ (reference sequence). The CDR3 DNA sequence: TGTGCCAGCAGCTTAGCTCGCCTAGCGGGCGGGGATGAGCAGTTCTTC. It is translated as CASSLARLAGGDEQFF.

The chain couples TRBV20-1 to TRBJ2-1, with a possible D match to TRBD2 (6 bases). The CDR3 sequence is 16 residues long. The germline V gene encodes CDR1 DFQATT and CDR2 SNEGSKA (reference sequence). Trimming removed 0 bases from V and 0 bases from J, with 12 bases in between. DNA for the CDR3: TGCAGTGCTAGAGATTGGAGGGCGGGCTCCTACAATGAGCAGTTCTTC. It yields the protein CSARDWRAGSYNEQFF.

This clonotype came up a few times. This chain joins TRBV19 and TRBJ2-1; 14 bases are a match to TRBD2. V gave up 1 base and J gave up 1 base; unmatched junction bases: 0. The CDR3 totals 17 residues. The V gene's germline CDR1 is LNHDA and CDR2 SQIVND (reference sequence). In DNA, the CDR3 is TGTGCCAGTAGTATAGGACTAGCGGGAGGGTCCTACAATGAGCAGTTCTTC. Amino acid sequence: CASSIGLAGGSYNEQFF.

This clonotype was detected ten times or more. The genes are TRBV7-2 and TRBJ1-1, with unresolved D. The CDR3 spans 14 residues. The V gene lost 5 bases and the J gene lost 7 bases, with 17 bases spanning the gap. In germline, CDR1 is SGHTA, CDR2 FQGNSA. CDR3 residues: CASSQPSVALEAFF. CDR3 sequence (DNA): TGTGCCAGCAGCCAGCCCTCAGTGGCCCTTGAAGCTTTCTTT.

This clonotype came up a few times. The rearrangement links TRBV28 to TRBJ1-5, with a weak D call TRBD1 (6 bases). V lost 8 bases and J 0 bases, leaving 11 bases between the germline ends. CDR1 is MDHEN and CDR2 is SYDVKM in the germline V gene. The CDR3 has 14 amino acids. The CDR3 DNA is TGTGCCAGCGGCACAGGGAATAGCAATCAGCCCCAGCATTTT. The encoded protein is CASGTGNSNQPQHF.

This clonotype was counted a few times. CDR3: CSVGGEGQPQHF. As DNA, the CDR3 is TGCAGCGTTGGAGGGGAAGGTCAGCCCCAGCATTTT. The chain uses TRBV29-1 and TRBJ1-5, with TRBD1 as a possible D gene (5 bases). Germline V gene sequence: CDR1 SQVTM, CDR2 ANQGSEA. This CDR3 spans 12 amino acids. Trimming removed 4 bases at V and 6 bases at J, with 10 bases between.

The CDR3 here is CASSLFTSGSTNYNEQFF. In DNA, the CDR3 is TGTGCCAGCAGCTTATTCACTAGCGGGAGTACCAACTACAATGAGCAGTTCTTC. The rearrangement links TRBV11-1 to TRBJ2-1, with 11 bases aligning to TRBD2. V lost 2 bases and J lost 3; bases outside the gene matches: 9. Per the germline V gene, CDR1 is SGHAT and CDR2 is FQDESV (reference sequence). The CDR3 sequence is 18 residues long.

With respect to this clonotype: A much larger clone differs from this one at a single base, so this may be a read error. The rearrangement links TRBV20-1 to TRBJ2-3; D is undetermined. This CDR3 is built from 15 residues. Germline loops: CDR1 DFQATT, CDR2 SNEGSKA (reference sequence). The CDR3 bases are TGCAGTGCTACCATCGTGCGGCCCCTCGGAAATACGCATTATTTT. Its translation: CSATIVRPLGNTHYF.